The 12 T cell receptor beta chains presented below share a single source sample, sequenced in a study of T cells in Graves' hyperthyroidism and ophthalmopathy. The TCR beta CDR3 regions underwent amplification using RNA transcripts as the source. Initially, a first-round RT-PCR of the TCR CDR3 employed the HTBI primer set. TCRdb re-called the multiplex PCR reads with MiXCR, one entry per CDR3 protein. The profile shows hundreds of thousands of distinct CDR3 sequences, approximately 40% of them singletons. Input material: blood. Source of these receptors: a man younger than 30 with Graves' hyperthyroidism.

This clonotype was observed at least ten times. The V and J genes are TRBV29-1 and TRBJ2-7, with 7 nucleotides matching TRBD1. This CDR3 has 11 amino acids. Germline assignment: CDR1 SQVTM and CDR2 ANQGSEA. Trimming at V came to 6 bases and at J to 6 bases, leaving 5 bases not matched to a gene. The CDR3 bases are TGCAGCGTCCGAGCAGGGGGCGAGCAGTACTTC. This codes for CSVRAGGEQYF.

With regard to this clonotype: Since no conserved phenylalanine or tryptophan closes the CDR3, a read error is the likely cause. The limits of the CDR3 on the DNA are not certain, so only TCRdb's listed CDR3 is given. The V gene is TRBV7-9, the J gene TRBJ2-7; the tabulated D call, TRBD2, remains unverified against the DNA. CDR1 is SEHNR, CDR2 FQNEAQ, per germline (reference sequence). The CDR3 length equals 8 residues, ends included. The CDR3 sequence: CASSSEAG.

V is TRBV29-1 and J is TRBJ1-4, with TRBD1 matching 10 bases. This CDR3 region has 14 residues. Unmatched junction bases numbered 9, after V lost 8 bases and J lost 6 bases. Per the germline V gene, CDR1 is SQVTM and CDR2 is ANQGSEA. The CDR3 coding sequence is TGCAGCCCCCGGGACAGGGGTTGGGATGAAAAACTGTTTTTT. It specifies CSPRDRGWDEKLFF.

The CDR3 DNA is TGTGCCAGCAGTGACGGGGATTATAATTCACCCCTCCACTTT. It translates to CASSDGDYNSPLHF. The chain joins TRBV2 to TRBJ1-6; D is unresolved. CDR1 is SNHLY and CDR2 is FYNNEI in the germline V gene. The CDR3 has 14 amino acids. The V end lost 3 bases, the J end lost 4 bases, and 7 bases lay between the germline ends.

The chain is built from TRBV10-3 and TRBJ2-3; D is unclear. Germline CDR1 reads ENHRY; CDR2 reads SYGVKD. The V gene lost 10 bases and the J gene lost 4 bases, with 15 bases spanning the gap. The CDR3 has 13 residues. The CDR3 spells CASSSIVADTQYF. The CDR3, as DNA: TGTGCCAGCAGCTCCATTGTGGCAGATACGCAGTATTTT.

In its sample, this clonotype was seen a few times. The rearrangement links TRBV13 to TRBJ2-7; 7 bases are a match to TRBD1. The CDR3 extends over 14 amino acids. Germline trimming cut 0 bases from V and 7 bases from J; bases unmatched to any gene: 6. CDR1 is PRHDT and CDR2 is FYEKMQ in the germline V gene (reference sequence). Written as DNA, the CDR3 is TGTGCCAGCAGCTTAGGTGACAGGGACGGAGAGCAGTACTTC. As protein: CASSLGDRDGEQYF.

This clonotype was counted a few times. The chain recombines TRBV19 with TRBJ1-5; D not certain. Trimming cost V 5 bases and J 6 bases, with 23 bases left between them. CDR3 length: 17 amino acids. Germline CDR1 is LNHDA and CDR2 is SQIVND (reference sequence). The CDR3 coding sequence is TGTGCCAGTAGTGACCGCCCGACCGGAACAAGCGGTCAGCCCCAGCATTTT. Translation: CASSDRPTGTSGQPQHF.

This clonotype was found a few times. This chain uses TRBV7-2 with TRBJ1-6; possible D gene TRBD1, 6 bases. Per the germline V gene, CDR1 is SGHTA and CDR2 is FQGNSA. CDR3 size: 14 residues. V lost 5 bases and J lost 10, with 15 bases in between. The CDR3 coding sequence is TGTGCCAGCAGCCCAAATATAGGGGGGTCACCCCTCCACTTT. It codes for CASSPNIGGSPLHF.

This clonotype has just a few counts. The chain is built from TRBV12-3 or TRBV12-4 and TRBJ1-4; no reliable D call. V gave up 7 bases and J gave up 8 bases, with 14 bases separating them. This CDR3 has 13 residues. Here the CDR3 reads CASTKPGGEKLFF. The CDR3 region has the DNA TGTGCCAGCACCAAACCGGGTGGCGAAAAACTGTTTTTT.

V usage is TRBV2 and J usage is TRBJ2-7; tentatively, D is TRBD1 (6 bases). Germline values: CDR1 SNHLY, CDR2 FYNNEI. This CDR3 region has 16 residues. The V end lost 6 bases, the J end lost 5 bases, and 23 bases lay between the germline ends. This CDR3 is CASSHTHREGWHEQYF. CDR3 nucleotides: TGTGCCAGCAGCCACACCCACAGGGAAGGATGGCACGAGCAGTACTTC.

V and J are TRBV7-9 and TRBJ2-7; the D gene is possibly TRBD2 (5 bases). The ends were cut back, 2 bases at V and 0 bases at J, with 11 bases in the middle. The CDR3 length is 15 residues. CDR1 SEHNR and CDR2 FQNEAQ come from the germline V gene (reference sequence). CDR3 nucleotides: TGTGCCAGCAGCTTATCCGGGAAGCCCTCCTACGAGCAGTACTTC. It yields the protein CASSLSGKPSYEQYF.

The CDR3 loop is CSVEGRTGGTEAFF. The CDR3 coding sequence is TGCAGCGTTGAAGGTCGGACAGGGGGCACTGAAGCTTTCTTT. The V gene is TRBV29-1, the J gene TRBJ1-1, with 10 bases aligning to TRBD1. V dropped 1 base and J dropped 4; count of bases not matched to a gene: 3. Germline V gene lookup returns CDR1 SQVTM and CDR2 ANQGSEA. The CDR3 contains 14 residues.